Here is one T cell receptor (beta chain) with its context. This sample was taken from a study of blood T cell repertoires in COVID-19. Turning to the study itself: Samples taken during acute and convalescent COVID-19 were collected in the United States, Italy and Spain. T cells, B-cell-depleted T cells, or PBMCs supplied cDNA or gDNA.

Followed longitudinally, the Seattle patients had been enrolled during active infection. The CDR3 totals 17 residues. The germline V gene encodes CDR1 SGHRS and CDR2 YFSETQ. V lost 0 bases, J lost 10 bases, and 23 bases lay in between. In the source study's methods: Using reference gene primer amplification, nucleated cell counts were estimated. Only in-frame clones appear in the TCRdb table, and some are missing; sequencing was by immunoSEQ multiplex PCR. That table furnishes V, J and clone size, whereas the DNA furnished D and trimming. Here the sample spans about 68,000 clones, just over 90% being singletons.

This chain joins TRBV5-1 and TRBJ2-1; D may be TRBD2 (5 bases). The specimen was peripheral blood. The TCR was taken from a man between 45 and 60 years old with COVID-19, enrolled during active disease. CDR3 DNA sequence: TGCGCCAGCAGCTTGGTTCAAGTGGCGGGTAGGAGTGGGGAGCAGTTCTTC. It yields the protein CASSLVQVAGRSGEQFF. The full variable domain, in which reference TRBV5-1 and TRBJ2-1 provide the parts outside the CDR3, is KAGVTQTPRYLIKTRGQQVTLSCSPISGHRSVSWYQQTPGQGLQFLFEYFSETQRNKGNFPGRFSGRQFSNSRSEMNVSTLELGDSALYLCASSLVQVAGRSGEQFFGPGTRLTVL.